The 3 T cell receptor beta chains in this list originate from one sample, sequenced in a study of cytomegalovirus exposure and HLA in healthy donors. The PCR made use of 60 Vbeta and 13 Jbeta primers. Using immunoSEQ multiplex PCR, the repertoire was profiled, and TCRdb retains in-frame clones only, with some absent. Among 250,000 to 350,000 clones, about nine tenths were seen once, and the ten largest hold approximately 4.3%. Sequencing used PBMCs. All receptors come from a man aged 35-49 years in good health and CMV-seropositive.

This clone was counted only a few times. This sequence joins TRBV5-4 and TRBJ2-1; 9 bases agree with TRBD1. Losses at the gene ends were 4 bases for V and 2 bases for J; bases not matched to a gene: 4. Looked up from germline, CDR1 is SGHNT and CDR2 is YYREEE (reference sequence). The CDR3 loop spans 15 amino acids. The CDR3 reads CASSHRDRAYNEQFF. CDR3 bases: TGTGCCAGCAGCCACCGGGACAGGGCCTACAATGAGCAGTTCTTC.

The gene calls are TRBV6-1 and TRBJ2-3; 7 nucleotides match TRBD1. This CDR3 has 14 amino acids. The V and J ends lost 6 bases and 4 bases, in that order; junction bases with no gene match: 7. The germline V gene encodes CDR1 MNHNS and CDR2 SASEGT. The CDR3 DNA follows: TGTGCCAGCAGGCGACAGGGTAGGGCAGATACGCAGTATTTT. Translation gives CASRRQGRADTQYF.

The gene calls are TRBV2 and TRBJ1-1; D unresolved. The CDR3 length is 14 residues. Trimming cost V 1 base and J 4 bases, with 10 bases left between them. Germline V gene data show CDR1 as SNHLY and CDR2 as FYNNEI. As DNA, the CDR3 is TGTGCCAGCAGTGAAGGGCTATCGGGCACTGAAGCTTTCTTT. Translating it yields CASSEGLSGTEAFF.